The source of this T cell receptor (beta chain) is a study of T-cell reconstitution after alpha-beta-depleted transplantation in children. Trimming took 7 bases from V and 10 from J, leaving 14 bases between them. Germline V gene data show CDR1 as SEHNR and CDR2 as FQNEAQ (reference sequence). This CDR3 has 12 residues. This clonotype came up many times. The library targeted TCRbeta and was prepared with unique molecular identifiers. TCRdb passed the PCR reads through MiXCR, listing each CDR3 protein once. The sample includes roughly 200,000 distinct CDR3 sequences, about 6.8% of them seen just once. This receptor was taken from a human donor who donated a stem cell graft to a child with Wiskott-Aldrich syndrome. The sequencing here drew on PBMCs from the stem cell graft donor, taken from the stem cell graft. The chain combines TRBV7-9 with TRBJ2-1; maybe TRBD1 (5 bases). The CDR3 DNA sequence: TGTGCCAGCACCTTCTGGAAGGGGGAGCAGTTCTTC. Amino acid sequence: CASTFWKGEQFF.